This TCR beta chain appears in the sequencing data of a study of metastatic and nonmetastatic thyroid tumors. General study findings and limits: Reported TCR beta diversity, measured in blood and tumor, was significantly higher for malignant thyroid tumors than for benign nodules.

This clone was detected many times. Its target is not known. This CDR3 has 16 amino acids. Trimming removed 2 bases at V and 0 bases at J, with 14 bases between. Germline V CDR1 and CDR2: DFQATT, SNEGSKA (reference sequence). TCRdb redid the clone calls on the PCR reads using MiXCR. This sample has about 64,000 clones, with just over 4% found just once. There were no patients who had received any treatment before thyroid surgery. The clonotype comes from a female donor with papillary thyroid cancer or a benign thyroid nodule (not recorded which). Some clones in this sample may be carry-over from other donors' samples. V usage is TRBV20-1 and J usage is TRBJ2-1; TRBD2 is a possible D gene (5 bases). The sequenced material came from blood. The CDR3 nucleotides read TGCAGTGCTAGACTTCGGCGGGCCAGCTCCTACAATGAGCAGTTCTTC. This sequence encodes CSARLRRASSYNEQFF.